The 30 T cell receptor beta chains presented below share a single source sample, sequenced in a study of T cell responses to AZD1222 COVID-19 vaccine. Libraries were prepared by immunoSEQ multiplex PCR; TCRdb keeps only in-frame clonotypes and omits some of them. Of around 180,000 clones in the sample, 90% to 95% were seen once. The specimen was peripheral blood, collected 28 days after the second AZD1222 dose. The receptors originated from an adult who received the AZD1222 COVID-19 vaccine.

This chain connects TRBV6-1 to TRBJ1-2; D is perhaps TRBD1 (6 bases). Germline CDR1 reads MNHNS; CDR2 reads SASEGT. V lost 3 bases to trimming and J lost 5 bases, with 13 bases between them. The length of the CDR3 is 14 residues. The CDR3 region is CASSDPDRPYGYTF. The CDR3 DNA sequence: TGTGCCAGCAGTGATCCCGACAGGCCATATGGCTACACCTTC.

The chain carries TRBV11-3 and TRBJ2-5; D is perhaps TRBD1 (6 bases). This CDR3 contains 15 residues. The V and J ends lost 8 bases and 3 bases respectively, with 19 bases between them. From germline, CDR1 is SGHNT and CDR2 YENEEA. CDR3 coding DNA: TGTGCCAGCTCCAGAACCAGGGGCTGGGAAGAGACCCAGTACTTC. This sequence encodes CASSRTRGWEETQYF.

As for this clone: A read error may explain this, as a much larger clone is one base away. The rearrangement links TRBV6-4 to TRBJ2-3; D gene uncertain. The CDR3 sequence is 13 residues long. V lost 4 bases to trimming and J lost 0 bases, with 5 bases between them. Germline lookup yields CDR1 MRHNA and CDR2 SNTAGT. Here the CDR3 DNA reads TGTGCCAGCAGTGGGGCTAGCACAGATACGCAGTATTTT. It codes for CASSGASTDTQYF.

The chain combines TRBV10-3 with TRBJ2-5, with D possibly being TRBD1 or TRBD2 (5 bases each). CDR3 size: 16 residues. Germline V CDR1 and CDR2: ENHRY, SYGVKD. V lost 0 bases, J lost 2 bases, and 13 bases lay in between. The CDR3 bases are TGTGCCATCAGTGAGTCTACCGGGACGAGACAAGAGACCCAGTACTTC. Its translation is CAISESTGTRQETQYF.

V and J are TRBV19 and TRBJ1-4; D may be TRBD1 (5 bases). There are 14 residues in the CDR3. Trimming took 6 bases from V and 6 from J, leaving 14 bases between them. Per germline, CDR1 LNHDA and CDR2 SQIVND (reference sequence). The CDR3 bases are TGTGCCAGTAGCCGGGGCAGCACAGATGAAAAACTGTTTTTT. Translated, it gives CASSRGSTDEKLFF.

This chain joins TRBV7-9 and TRBJ1-6, with D possibly being TRBD1 (6 bases). This CDR3 is built from 15 residues. In germline, CDR1 is SEHNR, CDR2 FQNEAQ (reference sequence). V was shortened by 1 base and J by 7 bases, with 11 bases between the two germline ends. The CDR3 region is CASSLEGQLNSPLHF. For the CDR3, the DNA is TGTGCCAGCAGCTTAGAAGGACAGTTGAATTCACCCCTCCACTTT.

The chain couples TRBV3-1 (or the pseudogene TRBV3-2) to TRBJ2-3; perhaps TRBD2 as D (5 bases). The germline CDR1 and CDR2 sequences are LGHDT and YNNKEL (reference sequence). There are 14 residues in the CDR3. The ends were cut back, 4 bases at V and 6 bases at J, with 14 bases in the middle. The CDR3, as DNA: TGTGCCAGCAGCCCCCAGCGGAGAGCCGATACGCAGTATTTT. Its protein is CASSPQRRADTQYF.

This sequence joins TRBV6-5 and TRBJ2-7; 7 nucleotides line up with TRBD1. The V gene end was trimmed by 2 bases and the J gene end by 4 bases; junction bases not matched to a gene: 8. The CDR3 runs to 15 residues. Germline assignment: CDR1 MNHEY and CDR2 SVGAGI. The CDR3 coding sequence is TGTGCCAGCAGTTACCGCAGGGGGACGGGTTACGAGCAGTACTTC. This gives the protein CASSYRRGTGYEQYF.

This chain connects TRBV7-2 to TRBJ1-1; unclear D gene. The germline V gene encodes CDR1 SGHTA and CDR2 FQGNSA. The CDR3 extends over 14 amino acids. V shed 3 bases and J shed 0 bases, with 8 bases lying between them. The CDR3 bases are TGTGCCAGCAGCTTCCTCCCGGTGAACACTGAAGCTTTCTTT. As protein: CASSFLPVNTEAFF.

This chain links TRBV10-2 with TRBJ2-2; D might be TRBD2 (6 bases). Trimming took 4 bases from V and 7 from J, leaving 7 bases between them. The CDR3 is 12 amino acids. The germline gives CDR1 WSHSY, CDR2 SAAADI. The CDR3 reads CASSARDGELFF. DNA for the CDR3: TGCGCCAGCAGTGCGCGGGACGGGGAGCTGTTTTTT.

This clone was seen a handful of times. The V call is TRBV6-2 or TRBV6-3, the J call TRBJ2-7; 12 bases align to TRBD1. The CDR3 runs 14 residues. V was pared by 2 bases and J by 6 bases, with 2 bases of the junction left unmatched. The germline gives CDR1 MNHEY, CDR2 SVGEGT. In DNA form, the CDR3 reads TGTGCCAGCAGTTACGGGACAGGGGGCGCCGAGCAGTACTTC. Protein sequence: CASSYGTGGAEQYF.

V gene TRBV30 combines with J gene TRBJ2-3; a weak D match, TRBD1 (6 bases). The CDR3 totals 12 residues. Trimming took 0 bases from V and 6 from J, leaving 7 bases between them. Germline CDR1 is GTSNPN and CDR2 is SVGIG (reference sequence). The CDR3 is CAWSVQGDTQYF. The DNA for the CDR3 is TGTGCCTGGAGTGTTCAGGGGGATACGCAGTATTTT.

V usage is TRBV28 and J usage is TRBJ1-5, with D possibly matching TRBD1 (6 bases). V lost 7 bases and J 9 bases, leaving 16 bases between the germline ends. Germline V gene sequence: CDR1 MDHEN, CDR2 SYDVKM. This CDR3 comprises 13 residues. The CDR3 loop reads CASNADRFSPQHF. The CDR3 coding sequence is TGTGCCAGCAACGCGGACAGATTTTCGCCCCAGCATTTT.

The chain carries TRBV5-6 and TRBJ1-4; D not resolved. Per germline, CDR1 SGHDT and CDR2 YYEEEE. V dropped 3 bases and J dropped 7 bases, with 10 bases sitting between them. The CDR3 length is 13 residues. This CDR3 reads CASSYGSGEKLFF. CDR3 DNA sequence: TGTGCCAGCAGCTACGGGTCAGGTGAAAAACTGTTTTTT.

The chain carries TRBV3-1 (or the pseudogene TRBV3-2) and TRBJ2-5; TRBD2 matches at 8 bases. Germline lookup yields CDR1 LGHDT and CDR2 YNNKEL (reference sequence). After removal of 1 base from V and 4 bases from J, the junction contained 5 bases not matched to a gene. This CDR3 is built from 15 residues. CDR3 sequence (DNA): TGTGCCAGCAGCCAAGTGAGTCTAGCGGGAGAGACCCAGTACTTC. Translation gives CASSQVSLAGETQYF.

This clone was seen more than once but under ten times. This chain links TRBV6-5 with TRBJ1-3; D remains unclear. The CDR3 is made up of 15 amino acids. From germline, CDR1 is MNHEY and CDR2 SVGAGI. V was shortened by 1 base and J by 3 bases, with 10 bases between the two germline ends. CDR3 bases: TGTGCCAGCAGTTACTGGCAGGATGATGGAAACACCATATATTTT. Its translation: CASSYWQDDGNTIYF.

J is TRBJ2-3 and V is TRBV2; D is perhaps TRBD2 (5 bases). The CDR3 contains 10 residues. Per germline, CDR1 SNHLY and CDR2 FYNNEI. CDR3 DNA sequence: TGTGTCGACGGGGAGGATACGCAGTATTTT. It specifies CVDGEDTQYF.

This rearrangement joins TRBV25-1 to TRBJ1-3; D not resolved. V was pared by 1 base and J by 0 bases, with 7 bases between. Germline assignment: CDR1 MGHDK and CDR2 SYGVNS. The CDR3 totals 15 residues. The DNA for the CDR3 is TGTGCCAGCAGTGAATCCCGGAGCTCTGGAAACACCATATATTTT. This translates into CASSESRSSGNTIYF.

About this clone itself: One junction end does not reproduce the germline sequence, and a read error may be involved. CDR3 protein: CASSLVLGQENF. The CDR3 bases are TGTGCCAGCAGCTTGGTCTTGGGACAGGAGAATTTT. The V and J genes are TRBV5-5 and TRBJ1-1, with 8 nucleotides matching TRBD1. The germline CDR1 and CDR2 sequences are SGHKS and YYEKEE (reference sequence). The CDR3 spans 12 residues.

The chain recombines TRBV27 with TRBJ2-7, with 8 bases matching TRBD1. This CDR3 has 16 residues. Germline trimming cut 4 bases from V and 4 bases from J; bases unmatched to any gene: 12. CDR1 MNHEY and CDR2 SMNVEV come from the germline V gene (reference sequence). In DNA, the CDR3 is TGTGCCAGCAGTTCCCCCCGGGACAGGAGGGAGTACGAGCAGTACTTC. It encodes CASSSPRDRREYEQYF.

The chain employs TRBV28 and TRBJ2-7; TRBD2 matches at 9 bases. Unmatched junction bases numbered 10, after V lost 2 bases and J lost 2 bases. Germline loops: CDR1 MDHEN, CDR2 SYDVKM. The CDR3 has 17 residues. The CDR3 loop is CASSLGSGRTRPYEQYF. CDR3 bases: TGTGCCAGCAGTTTAGGGAGCGGGAGGACCAGACCCTACGAGCAGTACTTC.

CDR3 sequence reads: CASKQTGGETQYF. In DNA, the CDR3 is TGTGCCAGTAAGCAAACTGGAGGAGAGACCCAGTACTTC. V is TRBV19 and J is TRBJ2-5; possible D gene TRBD2, 5 bases. V lost 7 bases, J lost 4 bases, and 13 bases lay in between. The CDR3 is 13 amino acids. Germline CDR1 is LNHDA and CDR2 is SQIVND (reference sequence).

This chain connects TRBV19 to TRBJ1-5; unclear D gene. Between the trimmed V and J ends, which lost 1 base and 0 bases, there was a span of 7 bases. This CDR3 region has 15 residues. In germline, CDR1 is LNHDA, CDR2 SQIVND (reference sequence). The CDR3 reads CASSIVQNSNQPQHF. The CDR3, as DNA: TGTGCCAGTAGTATAGTACAAAATAGCAATCAGCCCCAGCATTTT.

The chain is built from TRBV5-5 and TRBJ2-2; D is uncertain. The ends were cut back, 1 base at V and 2 bases at J, with 12 bases in the middle. Germline lookup yields CDR1 SGHKS and CDR2 YYEKEE (reference sequence). CDR3 size: 16 residues. The CDR3 nucleotides are TGTGCCAGCAGCTTGTGGGCAGGTCCTAACACCGGGGAGCTGTTTTTT. It specifies CASSLWAGPNTGELFF.

The genes are TRBV11-2 and TRBJ1-2, with TRBD1 matching 8 bases. CDR3 length equals 16 residues. Germline V lookup: CDR1 SGHAT, CDR2 FQNNGV. After removal of 1 base from V and 5 bases from J, the junction contained 9 bases not matched to a gene. CDR3: CASSLGSQGQDYGYTF. CDR3 coding DNA: TGTGCCAGCAGCTTAGGTAGCCAGGGACAGGATTATGGCTACACCTTC.

The chain links TRBV30 to TRBJ1-5, with a possible D match to TRBD1 (5 bases). V lost 3 bases, J lost 7 bases, and 16 bases lay in between. Germline CDR1 and CDR2: GTSNPN and SVGIG (reference sequence). This CDR3 is built from 14 residues. The CDR3 region has the DNA TGTGCCTGGAGCCGAAGAGGGGTCAGCCAGCCCCAGCATTTT. The encoded protein is CAWSRRGVSQPQHF.

This chain links TRBV10-3 with TRBJ1-6; D call uncertain. The germline gives CDR1 ENHRY, CDR2 SYGVKD. The length of the CDR3 is 15 residues. V lost 2 bases and J 3 bases, leaving 8 bases between the germline ends. CDR3 protein: CAISENTNYNSPLHF. CDR3 DNA sequence: TGTGCCATCAGTGAGAACACTAACTATAATTCACCCCTCCACTTT.

This clone was recorded a few times. The chain has TRBV6-4 and TRBJ2-3; 10 bases fit TRBD1. Germline CDR1 and CDR2: MRHNA and SNTAGT. The CDR3 is 16 amino acids. Trimming took 4 bases from V and 3 from J; bases not matched to a gene: 7. CDR3 bases: TGTGCCAGCAGTGCAGAGCGGGGACAGGGGACAGATACGCAGTATTTT. Translating gives CASSAERGQGTDTQYF.

The chain uses TRBV15 and TRBJ1-6, with D possibly TRBD1 on 6 matching bases. Germline loops: CDR1 LNHNV, CDR2 YYDKDF (reference sequence). The CDR3 consists of 17 residues. V was pared by 3 bases and J by 7 bases, with 19 bases between. The CDR3 region is CATSRGGAERTNSPLHF. DNA of the CDR3: TGTGCCACCAGCAGGGGGGGGGCAGAAAGAACCAATTCACCCCTCCACTTT.

The chain uses TRBV24-1 and TRBJ2-3; 7 bases are shared with TRBD2. V shed 5 bases, J shed 1 base, and the junction held 5 bases outside the gene matches. Germline loops: CDR1 KGHDR, CDR2 SFDVKD. This CDR3 is 15 amino acids long. CDR3 sequence reads: CATSVIGLGTDTQYF. As DNA, the CDR3 is TGTGCCACCAGTGTAATTGGACTAGGCACAGATACGCAGTATTTT.